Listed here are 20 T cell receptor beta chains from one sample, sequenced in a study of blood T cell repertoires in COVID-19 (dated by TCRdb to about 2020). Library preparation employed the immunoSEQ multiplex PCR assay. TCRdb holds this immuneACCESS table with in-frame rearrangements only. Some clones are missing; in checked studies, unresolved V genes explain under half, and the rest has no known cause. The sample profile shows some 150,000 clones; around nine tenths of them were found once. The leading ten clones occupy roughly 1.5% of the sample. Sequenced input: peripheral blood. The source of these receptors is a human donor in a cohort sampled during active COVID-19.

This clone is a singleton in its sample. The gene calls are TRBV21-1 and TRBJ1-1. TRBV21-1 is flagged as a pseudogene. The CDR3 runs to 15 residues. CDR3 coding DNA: TGTGCCAGCAGCATGGGGCGGGGGAAGGACACTGAAGCTTTCTTT. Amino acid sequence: CASSMGRGKDTEAFF.

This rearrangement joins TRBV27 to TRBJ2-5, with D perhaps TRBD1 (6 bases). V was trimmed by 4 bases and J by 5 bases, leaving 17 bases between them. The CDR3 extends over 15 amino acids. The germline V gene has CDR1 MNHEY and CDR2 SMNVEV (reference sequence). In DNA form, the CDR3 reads TGTGCCAGCAGTTGGGCGTCAGGGGTCGGGGAGACCCAGTACTTC. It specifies CASSWASGVGETQYF.

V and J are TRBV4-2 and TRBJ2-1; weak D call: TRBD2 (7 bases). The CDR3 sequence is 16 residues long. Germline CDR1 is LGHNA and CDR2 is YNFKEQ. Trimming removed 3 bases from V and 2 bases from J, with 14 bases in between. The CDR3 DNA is TGTGCCAGCAGCCAGAAAGGGGGGGTCGCCTACAATGAGCAGTTCTTC. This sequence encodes CASSQKGGVAYNEQFF.

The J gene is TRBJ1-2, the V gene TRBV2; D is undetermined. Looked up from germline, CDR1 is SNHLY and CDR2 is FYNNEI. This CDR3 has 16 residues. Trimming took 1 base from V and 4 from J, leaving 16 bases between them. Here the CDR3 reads CASSEGAGFVSYGYTF. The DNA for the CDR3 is TGTGCCAGCAGTGAAGGGGCAGGTTTCGTCAGCTATGGCTACACCTTC.

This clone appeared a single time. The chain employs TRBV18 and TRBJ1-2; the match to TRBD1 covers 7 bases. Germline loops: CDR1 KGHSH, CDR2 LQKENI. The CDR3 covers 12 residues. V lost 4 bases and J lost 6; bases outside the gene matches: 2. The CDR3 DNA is TGTGCCAGCTCACGACAGGGTGATGGCTACACCTTC. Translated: CASSRQGDGYTF. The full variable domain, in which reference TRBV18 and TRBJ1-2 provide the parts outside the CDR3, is NAGVMQNPRHLVRRRGQEARLRCSPMKGHSHVYWYRQLPEEGLKFMVYLQKENIIDESGMPKERFSAEFPKEGPSILRIQQVVRGDSAAYFCASSRQGDGYTFGSGTRLTVV.

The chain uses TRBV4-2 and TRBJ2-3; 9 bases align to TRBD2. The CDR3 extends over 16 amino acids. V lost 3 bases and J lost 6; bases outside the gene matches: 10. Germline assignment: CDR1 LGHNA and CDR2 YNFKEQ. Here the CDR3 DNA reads TGTGCCAGCAGCCAGGCCTCCTTAGCGGGGGCGGATACGCAGTATTTT. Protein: CASSQASLAGADTQYF.

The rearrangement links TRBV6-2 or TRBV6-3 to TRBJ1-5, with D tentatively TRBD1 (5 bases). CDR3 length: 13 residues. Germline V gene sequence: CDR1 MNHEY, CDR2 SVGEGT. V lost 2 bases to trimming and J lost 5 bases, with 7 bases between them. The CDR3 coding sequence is TGTGCCAGCAGTTACAGGGGTTATCAGCCCCAGCATTTT. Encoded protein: CASSYRGYQPQHF.

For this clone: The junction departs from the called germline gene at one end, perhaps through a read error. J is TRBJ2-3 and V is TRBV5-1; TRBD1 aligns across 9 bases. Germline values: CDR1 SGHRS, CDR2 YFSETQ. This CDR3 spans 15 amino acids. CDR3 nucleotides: TGCGTCAGCAGCTTGGCCGACAGGGGGTCAGATACGCAGTATTTT. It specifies CVSSLADRGSDTQYF. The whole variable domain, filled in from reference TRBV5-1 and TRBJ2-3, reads KAGVTQTPRYLIKTRGQQVTLSCSPISGHRSVSWYQQTPGQGLQFLFEYFSETQRNKGNFPGRFSGRQFSNSRSEMNVSTLELGDSALYLCVSSLADRGSDTQYFGPGTRLTVL.

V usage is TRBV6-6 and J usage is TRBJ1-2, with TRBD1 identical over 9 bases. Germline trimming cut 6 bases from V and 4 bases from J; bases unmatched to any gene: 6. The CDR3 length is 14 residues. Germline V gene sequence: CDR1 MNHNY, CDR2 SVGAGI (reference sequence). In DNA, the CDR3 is TGTGCCAGCAGCCACAGGGGGCAGAGCTATGGCTACACCTTC. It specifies CASSHRGQSYGYTF.

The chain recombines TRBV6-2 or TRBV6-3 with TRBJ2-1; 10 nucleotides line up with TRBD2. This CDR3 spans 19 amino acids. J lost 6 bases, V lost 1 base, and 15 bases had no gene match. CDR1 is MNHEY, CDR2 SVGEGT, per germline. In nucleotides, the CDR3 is TGTGCCAGCAGTTACTACTCGATCGTAACTAGCGGGGCTCTCAATGAGCAGTTCTTC. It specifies CASSYYSIVTSGALNEQFF.

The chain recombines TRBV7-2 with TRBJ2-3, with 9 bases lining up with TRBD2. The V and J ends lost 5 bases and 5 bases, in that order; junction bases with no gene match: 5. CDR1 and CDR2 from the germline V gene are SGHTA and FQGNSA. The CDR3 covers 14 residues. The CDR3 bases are TGTGCCAGCAGCGCAATAGCGGGGGAAGATACGCAGTATTTT. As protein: CASSAIAGEDTQYF.

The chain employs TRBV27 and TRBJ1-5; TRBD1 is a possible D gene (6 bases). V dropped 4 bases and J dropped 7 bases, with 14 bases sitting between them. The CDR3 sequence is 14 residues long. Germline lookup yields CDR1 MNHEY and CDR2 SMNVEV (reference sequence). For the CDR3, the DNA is TGTGCCAGCAGTTCCCAGGGGACGCGCCAGCCCCAGCATTTT. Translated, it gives CASSSQGTRQPQHF.

The CDR3 sequence: CASSLHRQETQYF. The CDR3 DNA follows: TGTGCCAGCAGCTTGCATAGACAAGAGACCCAGTACTTC. V usage is TRBV27 and J usage is TRBJ2-5; D is undetermined. CDR3 length: 13 amino acids. Germline V gene lookup returns CDR1 MNHEY and CDR2 SMNVEV (reference sequence). With 6 bases removed from V and 2 bases from J, the gap between germline ends came to 10 bases.

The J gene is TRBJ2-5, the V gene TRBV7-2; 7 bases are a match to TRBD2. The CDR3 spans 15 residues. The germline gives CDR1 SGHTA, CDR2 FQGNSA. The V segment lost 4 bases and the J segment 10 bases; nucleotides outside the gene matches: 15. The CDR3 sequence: CASSSENSGPLGQYF. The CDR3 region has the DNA TGTGCCAGCAGCTCGGAAAATAGCGGGCCCTTAGGCCAGTACTTC.

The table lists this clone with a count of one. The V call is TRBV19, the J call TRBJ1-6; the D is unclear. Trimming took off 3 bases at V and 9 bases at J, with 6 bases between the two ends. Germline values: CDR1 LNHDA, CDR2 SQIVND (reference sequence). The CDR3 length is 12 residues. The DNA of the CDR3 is TGTGCCAGTAGTATTGTCGGTTCACCCCTCCACTTT. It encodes CASSIVGSPLHF.

The CDR3 sequence is CASTTGSNSYEQYF. The CDR3 bases are TGTGCCAGCACCACAGGGAGTAACTCCTACGAGCAGTACTTC. The gene calls are TRBV9 and TRBJ2-7, with D possibly TRBD1 on 6 matching bases. Germline assignment: CDR1 SGDLS and CDR2 YYNGEE. The CDR3 is made up of 14 amino acids. Trimming took 6 bases from V and 0 from J, leaving 13 bases between them.

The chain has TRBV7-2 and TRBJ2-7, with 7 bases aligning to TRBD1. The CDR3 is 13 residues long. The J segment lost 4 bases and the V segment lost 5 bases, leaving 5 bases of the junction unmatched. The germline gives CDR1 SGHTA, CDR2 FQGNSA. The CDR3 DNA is TGTGCCAGCAGCGTGAGGGGGCCTTACGAGCAGTACTTC. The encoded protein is CASSVRGPYEQYF.

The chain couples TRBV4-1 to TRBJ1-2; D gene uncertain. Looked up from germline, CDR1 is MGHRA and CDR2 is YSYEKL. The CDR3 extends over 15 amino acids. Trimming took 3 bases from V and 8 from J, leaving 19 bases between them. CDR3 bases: TGCGCCAGCAGCCAGGATGAACAGCTTAAGGCAGGCTACACCTTC. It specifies CASSQDEQLKAGYTF.

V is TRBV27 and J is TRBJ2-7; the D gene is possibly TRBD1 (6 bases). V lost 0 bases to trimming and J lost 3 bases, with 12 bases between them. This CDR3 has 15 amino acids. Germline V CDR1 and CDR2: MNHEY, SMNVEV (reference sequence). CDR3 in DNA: TGTGCCAGCAGTTTATCTTGGACAGCCAACTACGAGCAGTACTTC. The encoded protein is CASSLSWTANYEQYF.

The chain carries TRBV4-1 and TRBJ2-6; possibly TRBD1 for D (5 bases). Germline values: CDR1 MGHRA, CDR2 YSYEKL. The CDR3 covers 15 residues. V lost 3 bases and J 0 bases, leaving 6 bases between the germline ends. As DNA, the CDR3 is TGCGCCAGCAGCCACGACAGCTCTGGGGCCAACGTCCTGACTTTC. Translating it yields CASSHDSSGANVLTF.